The rows below give T cell receptor beta chains drawn from one sample of a study of T cell responses to AZD1222 COVID-19 vaccine. Profiling relied on immunoSEQ multiplex PCR, and the TCRdb table lists in-frame clones only, not all of them. Among about 84,000 clones listed, 75% to 90% were seen once. The sequencing used peripheral blood, collected 28 days after the second AZD1222 dose. The receptor source for this set is an adult who received the AZD1222 COVID-19 vaccine. The CDR3 runs from the conserved cysteine through the conserved F or W. A D gene is named only where the DNA matches it firmly. Only part of the rows carry a size: once, few, many, or a class if the clone is expanded.

>TRBJ2-3|14|TRBV11-1|-|-
TGTGCCAGCAGCTTTCGACTGCGGGGAGATACGCAGTATTTT
CASSFRLRGDTQYF
>TRBJ2-3|14|TRBV5-1|-|-
TGCGCCAGCAGCTTTTTAGGTAGCACAGATACGCAGTATTTT
CASSFLGSTDTQYF
>TRBJ2-7|16|TRBV27|TRBD1|once
TGTGCCAGCAGCTTAAGCCGGGACAGGGCGTCCTACGAGCAGTACTTC
CASSLSRDRASYEQYF
>TRBJ1-2|14|TRBV9|-|-
TGTGCCAGCAGGACCGAGACACCACCATATGGCTACACCTTC
CASRTETPPYGYTF
>TRBJ2-5|15|TRBV10-1|TRBD2|-
TGCGCCAGCAGTGAGAGCGGGGGGCGCCAAGAGACCCAGTACTTC
CASSESGGRQETQYF
>TRBJ1-5|15|TRBV6-6|-|once
TGTGCCAGCAACGTATCCCCCCAGGGAAGCCAGCCCCAGCATTTT
CASNVSPQGSQPQHF
>TRBJ2-5|17|TRBV27|TRBD2|-
TGTGCCAGCAGACCTGGACTAGCGGGGCTGGTAGGGGAGACCCAGTACTTC
CASRPGLAGLVGETQYF
>TRBJ2-3|12|TRBV28|-|once
TGTGCCAGCAGTGGGCTAGCAGATACGCAGTATTTT
CASSGLADTQYF
>TRBJ1-6|15|TRBV19|-|few
TGTGCCAGTAGTATTGGTGGCTCCTATAATTCACCCCTCCACTTT
CASSIGGSYNSPLHF
>TRBJ1-1|14|TRBV28|-|-
TGTGCCAGCAGTTTCCTGGGGCGTAGCACTGAAGCTTTCTTT
CASSFLGRSTEAFF
>TRBJ1-2|13|TRBV24-1|-|-
TGTGCCACCAGTCCGGGACAAAACTATGGCTACACCTTC
CATSPGQNYGYTF
>TRBJ1-4|15|TRBV10-3|TRBD1|-
TGTGCCATCAGCCCGGAGGACAGGGAGAATGAAAAACTGTTTTTT
CAISPEDRENEKLFF
>TRBJ2-5|19|TRBV19|-|-
TGTGCCAGTAGTACCTCCGGAGCCGGGACCCTTGGACCCCAAGAGACCCAGTACTTC
CASSTSGAGTLGPQETQYF
>TRBJ2-3|12|TRBV2|-|-
TGTGCCAGCCAAGGAATCACAGATACGCAGTATTTT
CASQGITDTQYF
>TRBJ2-7|15|TRBV7-2|TRBD2|-
TGTGCCAGCAGCTCTGGACTAGCGTACTCCTACGAGCAGTACTTC
CASSSGLAYSYEQYF
>TRBJ1-2|15|TRBV3-1/TRBV3-2|-|-
TGTGCCAGCAGCCCAGGGGACGGACTAGGGTATGGCTACACCTTC
CASSPGDGLGYGYTF
>TRBJ2-7|16|TRBV28|-|-
TGTGCCAGCAGTTTATCTAGGCCCCTCAATGCCTACGAGCAGTACTTC
CASSLSRPLNAYEQYF
>TRBJ2-6|15|TRBV7-6|TRBD2|-
TGTGCCAGCAGCTTAGACCAGGGACTAGCCAACGTCCTGACTTTC
CASSLDQGLANVLTF
>TRBJ1-2|11|TRBV6-8|TRBD1|once
TGTGCCTACAGGGGGGCAGAAGGCTACACCTTC
CAYRGAEGYTF
>TRBJ1-6|15|TRBV6-4|TRBD1|-
TGTGCCAGCAGTGAGTGGACAGGGGATAATTCACCCCTCCACTTT
CASSEWTGDNSPLHF
>TRBJ1-6|15|TRBV25-1|-|few
TGTGCCAGCAGTGAGCTCAGGGGAGATAATTCACCCCTCCACTTT
CASSELRGDNSPLHF
>TRBJ1-2|15|TRBV7-9|TRBD1|-
TGTGCCAGCAGCTCCGCCGGGACAGGGGAGATAGGTGCCACCTTC
CASSSAGTGEIGATF
>TRBJ2-2|15|TRBV7-3|TRBD1|-
TGTGCCAGCAGCTCGACAGGGGGAGACACCGGGGAGCTGTTTTTT
CASSSTGGDTGELFF
>TRBJ1-3|14|TRBV6-5|-|-
TGTGCCAGCAGTCGCTCGGGGACTGGAAACACCATATATTTT
CASSRSGTGNTIYF
>TRBJ2-3|15|TRBV7-3|-|-
TGTGCCAGCAGCTTAACGAAACGGGGTTTAGATACGCAGTATTTT
CASSLTKRGLDTQYF
>TRBJ2-3|14|TRBV6-5|TRBD1|-
TGTGCCAGCAGTTACAGGGGGCGGGCAGATACGCAGTATTTT
CASSYRGRADTQYF
>TRBJ1-2|15|TRBV7-9|-|few
TGTGCCAGCAGCTTATCTACAGGGATCGGCTATGGCTACACCTTC
CASSLSTGIGYGYTF
>TRBJ1-2|15|TRBV3-1/TRBV3-2|-|-
TGTGCCAGCAGCGGAATCGGGACCGTAAACTATGGCTACACCTTC
CASSGIGTVNYGYTF
>TRBJ1-6|14|TRBV3-1/TRBV3-2|-|-
TGTGCCAGCAGCCAATTCGGTGAAAATTCACCCCTCCACTTT
CASSQFGENSPLHF
>TRBJ2-6|20|TRBV5-1|-|-
TGCGCCAGCAGCTTGGACGCCAGGGGACCTAGATTTTCTGGGGCCAACGTCCTGACTTTC
CASSLDARGPRFSGANVLTF
>TRBJ1-2|15|TRBV10-3|TRBD1|-
TGTGCCATCAGAGGACAGGGGGCCTCTAGCTATGGCTACACCTTC
CAIRGQGASSYGYTF
>TRBJ2-1|19|TRBV7-9|TRBD2|-
TGTGCCAGCAGCTCGAACCCCCGGGATAGGAATAGCGGGGGAAATGAGCAGTTCTTC
CASSSNPRDRNSGGNEQFF
>TRBJ2-2|15|TRBV30|TRBD1|-
TGTGCCTGGAGTAGGGGGACAGTAAACACCGGGGAGCTGTTTTTT
CAWSRGTVNTGELFF
>TRBJ1-6|15|TRBV5-1|TRBD1|-
TGCGCCAGCAGTTCCCAGGGACAGAGGGATTCACCCCTCCACTTT
CASSSQGQRDSPLHF
>TRBJ1-4|14|TRBV19|-|few
TGTGCCAGTAGTGTTAAAGGGTCTAATGAAAAACTGTTTTTT
CASSVKGSNEKLFF
>TRBJ2-3|17|TRBV27|TRBD2|-
TGTGCCAGCAGTTTCAGCGGGGGGGGCACCCCCACAGATACGCAGTATTTT
CASSFSGGGTPTDTQYF
>TRBJ2-5|16|TRBV7-6|-|-
TGTGCCAGCAGCTTTAGGTCCGCGTCGACCCAAGAGACCCAGTACTTC
CASSFRSASTQETQYF
>TRBJ2-1|13|TRBV27|TRBD1|-
TGTGCCAGCAGTTGGACAGGGGGGAATGAGCAGTTCTTC
CASSWTGGNEQFF
>TRBJ1-5|13|TRBV29-1|TRBD1|few
TGCAGCGTGGGGACAGGGGATGATCAGCCCCAGCATTTT
CSVGTGDDQPQHF
>TRBJ2-5|14|TRBV13|TRBD1|-
TGTGCCAGCAGCCCGGACAGGTCGTTCAGAGGGGGGTACTTC
CASSPDRSFRGGYF
>TRBJ2-1|15|TRBV5-6|TRBD2|-
TGTGCCAGCAGCTTCCTAGCGGGGGTATACAATGAGCAGTTCTTC
CASSFLAGVYNEQFF
>TRBJ1-1|13|TRBV9|-|medium-sized
TGTGCCAGCAGCTCCAGGAGTTACACTGAAGCTTTCTTT
CASSSRSYTEAFF
>TRBJ1-1|15|TRBV28|TRBD1|-
TGTGCCAGCAGTTTATACCCTATAACAGGGGAAAGAGCTTTCTTT
CASSLYPITGERAFF
>TRBJ1-1|13|TRBV3-1/TRBV3-2|-|-
TGTGCCAGCAGCCAGTTCATGAACACTGAAGCTTTCTTT
CASSQFMNTEAFF
>TRBJ2-5|16|TRBV28|TRBD2|large
TGTGCCAGCAGTTTAATGAGCGGGGAAGGATGGGAGACCCAGTACTTC
CASSLMSGEGWETQYF
>TRBJ1-4|13|TRBV7-9|-|-
TGTGCCAGCAGCTTAACGACTAATGAAAAACTGTTTTTT
CASSLTTNEKLFF
>TRBJ2-7|14|TRBV6-1|-|few
TGTGCCAGCAGTTATACTACAGGGAATCGCGAGCAGTACTTC
CASSYTTGNREQYF
>TRBJ2-7|15|TRBV5-5|-|-
TGTGCCAGCAGCTTATCAGGGTCTACCTCCTACGAGCAGTACTTC
CASSLSGSTSYEQYF
>TRBJ2-7|16|TRBV2|-|-
TGTGCCAGCGTAGTCGGTTCAAGAGGCCGGGCTTACGAGCAGTACTTC
CASVVGSRGRAYEQYF
>TRBJ1-4|15|TRBV27|-|-
TGTGCCAGCAGTTACACAGGGCAGTTTTATGAAAAACTGTTTTTT
CASSYTGQFYEKLFF
>TRBJ1-1|14|TRBV9|-|-
TGTGCCAGCAGCGTACTAACAGCGAACACTGAAGCTTTCTTT
CASSVLTANTEAFF
>TRBJ1-1|14|TRBV5-4|TRBD1|-
TGTGCCAGCAGCTCCACAGGGGGGAACACTGAAGCTTTCTTT
CASSSTGGNTEAFF
>TRBJ1-2|13|TRBV6-5|-|-
TGTGCCAGCAGCTACGGGACGAATCTTCCGGGCATCTTC
CASSYGTNLPGIF
>TRBJ1-2|14|TRBV19|-|-
TGTGCCAGTAGTGCAGGAACAACTAACTATGGCTACACCTTC
CASSAGTTNYGYTF
>TRBJ2-7|14|TRBV6-5|-|-
TGTGCCAGCAGACGACAACAGGTAACCTACGAGCAGTACTTC
CASRRQQVTYEQYF
>TRBJ1-3|13|TRBV29-1|-|-
TGCAGCGTTTTAAAAAACTCTGGAAACACCATATATTTT
CSVLKNSGNTIYF
>TRBJ2-1|12|TRBV11-3|-|-
TGTGCCAGCAGCTTATTTAGCCATGAGCAGTTCTTC
CASSLFSHEQFF
>TRBJ1-1|13|TRBV30|-|-
TGTGCCTGGAGTGGTACTCGGGGCACTGAAGCTTTCTTT
CAWSGTRGTEAFF
>TRBJ1-3|13|TRBV12-3/TRBV12-4|TRBD1|-
TGTGCCAGCAGTGCCGGACAGGGCAACACCATATATTTT
CASSAGQGNTIYF